The 30 T cell receptor beta chains below were found in one sample sequenced in a study of blood T cells in healthy people across ages. A J-beta primer mix and a sample-barcoded 5' primer were used in a second PCR of roughly 6 to 12 cycles. One entry per CDR3 protein, called by TCRdb with MiXCR from the 5' RACE reads. Of about 670,000 distinct CDR3 sequences listed, over 40% are singletons. Sequenced material: blood. These receptors were collected from an elderly woman in good health.

This clonotype occurred many times. The V gene is TRBV21-1, the J gene TRBJ2-7; the DNA was not used to check the table's D call, TRBD2. TRBV21-1 counts as a pseudogene. The CDR3 sequence is 14 residues long. Here the CDR3 DNA reads TGTGCCAGCAGAGGGGGAGGGGAATTCTACGAGCAGTACTTC. Amino acid sequence: CASRGGGEFYEQYF.

This chain links TRBV23-1 with TRBJ1-1; possible D gene TRBD1, 5 bases. TRBV23-1 falls under the ORF class, with uncertain function. This CDR3 region has 16 residues. Trimming left V 6 bases short and J 4 bases short, with 21 bases between. Here the CDR3 DNA reads TGCGCCAGCAGGAATTCCCGACAGAGGACCATCACTGAAGCTTTCTTT. It yields the protein CASRNSRQRTITEAFF.

Remarks on this clonotype: The junction does not match germline at one end; this may be a read error. The V and J genes are TRBV29-1 and TRBJ1-2, with 7 bases aligning to TRBD1. Germline-derived CDR1 and CDR2 are SQVTM and ANQGSEA. The CDR3 contains 13 residues. The chain's CDR3 is CSAERTGAYGYTF. CDR3 DNA: TGCAGCGCTGAAAGGACAGGCGCCTATGGCTACACCTTC.

The chain joins TRBV7-2 to TRBJ2-5; perhaps D is TRBD1 or TRBD2 (6 bases each). CDR3 size: 15 residues. V was shortened by 4 bases and J by 4 bases, with 16 bases between the two germline ends. Per the germline V gene, CDR1 is SGHTA and CDR2 is FQGNSA. CDR3 sequence: CASSSNSGGLETQYF. The CDR3 coding sequence is TGTGCCAGCAGCTCGAACTCCGGGGGCTTAGAGACCCAGTACTTC.

This clonotype was found many times. This chain links TRBV4-2 with TRBJ2-1; a possible D gene is TRBD1 (5 bases). CDR3 length equals 16 residues. The V gene's germline CDR1 is LGHNA and CDR2 YNFKEQ. The V end lost 0 bases, the J end lost 8 bases, and 17 bases lay between the germline ends. The CDR3 nucleotides read TGTGCCAGCAGCCAAGATCCCCTAGACAGTGCTTATGAGCAGTTCTTC. Translation gives CASSQDPLDSAYEQFF.

A remark on this clonotype: A much larger clone differs by one base, so this may be a read error. The chain couples TRBV29-1 to TRBJ2-7, with D perhaps matching TRBD2 (5 bases). The CDR3 consists of 11 residues. The germline V and J ends were trimmed by 7 bases and 3 bases, with 10 bases remaining between them. CDR1 and CDR2 (germline): SQVTM, ANQGSEA. The CDR3 region is CSGGEGYEQYF. The CDR3 bases are TGCAGCGGGGGAGAAGGCTACGAGCAGTACTTC.

This clonotype was seen ten or more times. The V call is TRBV27, the J call TRBJ1-2; no firm D call. This CDR3 comprises 12 residues. Germline CDR1 MNHEY, CDR2 SMNVEV (reference sequence). Deletions cut 10 bases from V and 7 bases from J, with 16 bases between. The CDR3 loop reads CATRTREAGYTF. The CDR3 DNA reads TGTGCCACTCGAACGAGGGAAGCTGGCTACACCTTC.

The chain links TRBV15 to TRBJ2-7; no definite D call. Trimming left V 1 base short and J 4 bases short, with 14 bases between. The CDR3 sequence is 15 residues long. Germline-derived CDR1 and CDR2 are LNHNV and YYDKDF (reference sequence). The CDR3 sequence: CATSRAGSGSYEQYF. In DNA form, the CDR3 reads TGTGCCACCAGCAGAGCTGGGTCGGGTTCGTACGAGCAGTACTTC.

The chain joins TRBV6-1 to TRBJ1-1, with a possible D match to TRBD1 (5 bases). Germline V gives CDR1 MNHNS, CDR2 SASEGT. CDR3 length: 13 amino acids. With 0 bases removed from V and 9 bases from J, the gap between germline ends came to 11 bases. The CDR3 region has the DNA TGTGCCAGCAGTGAAGCGCGGGGGGATAAAGCTTTCTTT. Translating gives CASSEARGDKAFF.

This clonotype was observed many times. The rearrangement links TRBV20-1 to TRBJ1-2, with 8 bases that match TRBD1. CDR3 length: 12 amino acids. With 8 bases clipped from V and 4 bases from J, the junction kept 6 bases outside the gene matches. The germline CDR1 and CDR2 sequences are DFQATT and SNEGSKA (reference sequence). CDR3 sequence: CSPRGRSYGYTF. The CDR3 nucleotides are TGCAGTCCCAGGGGGCGCAGCTATGGCTACACCTTC.

This clonotype has at least ten counts. A junction boundary mismatches the germline segment, possibly from a read error. The chain has TRBV5-1 and TRBJ2-1, with no clear D. The CDR3 totals 12 residues. Germline loops: CDR1 SGHRS, CDR2 YFSETQ. CDR3 nucleotides: TGTGCCAGCAGCCTCGACTACAATGAGCAGTTCTTC. Protein product: CASSLDYNEQFF.

As concerns this clonotype: A much larger clonotype is one base distant, so this may be a read error. V gene TRBV29-1 combines with J gene TRBJ2-3; D is ambiguous. The CDR3 runs to 10 residues. Per germline, CDR1 SQVTM and CDR2 ANQGSEA. The DNA for the CDR3 is TGCAGCTCACGCACAGATGCGCAGTATTTT. Amino acid sequence: CSSRTDAQYF.

This clonotype occurred many times. This chain joins TRBV7-2 and TRBJ2-1; the match to TRBD2 covers 13 bases. Trimming took 5 bases from V and 4 from J; bases not matched to a gene: 5. CDR1 is SGHTA and CDR2 is FQGNSA in the germline V gene. This CDR3 has 16 residues. The CDR3 region has the DNA TGTGCCAGCAGCCAAAGGGGACTAGCGGGATACAATGAGCAGTTCTTC. It encodes CASSQRGLAGYNEQFF.

Concerning this clonotype itself: A much larger clone lies one base from this, so it may be a read error. The gene calls are TRBV20-1 and TRBJ2-1; 12 positions match TRBD2. The DNA matches TRBJ2-7 better at its end, which makes the J call doubtful. Germline V gene sequence: CDR1 DFQATT, CDR2 SNEGSKA (reference sequence). CDR3 length: 15 residues. This CDR3 reads CSAPTSGSAYNEQYF. CDR3 in DNA: TGCAGTGCCCCGACTAGCGGGAGTGCCTACAATGAGCAGTACTTC.

The chain couples TRBV20-1 to TRBJ2-7, with a weak D call TRBD2 (5 bases). Germline V gene data show CDR1 as DFQATT and CDR2 as SNEGSKA (reference sequence). The CDR3 loop spans 14 amino acids. Trimming took 7 bases from V and 4 from J, leaving 20 bases between them. CDR3 amino acids: CSVPEARSTYEQYF. CDR3 DNA: TGCAGTGTCCCGGAGGCGCGGAGCACGTACGAGCAGTACTTC.

The chain is built from TRBV4-3 and TRBJ2-1; 12 positions agree with TRBD1. This CDR3 region has 17 residues. Losses at the gene ends were 4 bases for V and 5 bases for J; bases not matched to a gene: 9. Per the germline V gene, CDR1 is LGHNA and CDR2 is YSLEER. In DNA form, the CDR3 reads TGCGCCAGCAGCCTCATCCACCGGGACAGGGGGCACAATGAGCAGTTCTTC. Its protein is CASSLIHRDRGHNEQFF.

The chain links TRBV7-8 to TRBJ2-7, with 8 nucleotides matching TRBD1. There are 15 residues in the CDR3. Trimming at V came to 0 bases and at J to 6 bases, leaving 7 bases not matched to a gene. The germline V gene encodes CDR1 SGHVS and CDR2 FQNEAQ. CDR3 DNA: TGTGCCAGCAGCTTAGCGGACAGGGACCACGCCGAGCAGTACTTC. Protein: CASSLADRDHAEQYF.

V usage is TRBV5-1 and J usage is TRBJ2-5; 8 bases align to TRBD1. The V segment lost 8 bases and the J segment 2 bases; nucleotides outside the gene matches: 8. Germline CDR1 reads SGHRS; CDR2 reads YFSETQ. This CDR3 is 14 amino acids long. The CDR3 protein is CASRPGQEQETQYF. Here the CDR3 DNA reads TGCGCCAGTAGACCGGGACAGGAGCAAGAGACCCAGTACTTC.

This clonotype was picked up many times. V and J are TRBV12-3 or TRBV12-4 and TRBJ2-7, with TRBD2 matching over 10 bases. CDR3 length: 18 amino acids. J gave up 0 bases and V 4 bases, and 12 bases lay outside the gene matches. The chain's CDR3 is CASSSARTSGLTSYEQYF. The CDR3 DNA follows: TGTGCCAGCAGTTCAGCGCGGACTAGCGGACTAACCTCCTACGAGCAGTACTTC.

This clonotype was picked up one time. V usage is TRBV6-6 and J usage is TRBJ2-7; D possibly corresponds to TRBD2 (6 bases). Trimming cost V 0 bases and J 2 bases, with 11 bases left between them. This CDR3 has 15 amino acids. Germline-derived CDR1 and CDR2 are MNHNY and SVGAGI (reference sequence). The CDR3 loop reads CASSYSGRGTYEQYF. For the CDR3, the DNA is TGTGCCAGCAGTTACTCAGGGCGGGGCACCTACGAGCAGTACTTC.

For this clonotype: A much larger clone lies a single base off, so this may be a read error. This rearrangement joins TRBV9 to TRBJ2-5; D is uncertain. Germline V gene data show CDR1 as SGDLS and CDR2 as YYNGEE. The CDR3 length is 15 residues. The CDR3 DNA reads as TGTGCCGGCAGCCCTCAAGGTTTGGTCCAAGAGACCCAGTACTTC. It codes for CAGSPQGLVQETQYF.

This clonotype was observed many times. The V gene is TRBV7-6, the J gene TRBJ2-1, with a tentative D call TRBD2 (6 bases). The V and J ends lost 5 bases and 2 bases respectively, with 16 bases between them. CDR3 length: 16 residues. CDR1 SGHVS and CDR2 FNYEAQ come from the germline V gene. CDR3 protein: CASSPGLAVTYNEQFF. The CDR3 bases are TGTGCCAGCAGCCCCGGTTTAGCGGTTACCTACAATGAGCAGTTCTTC.

The chain employs TRBV20-1 and TRBJ2-2, with TRBD1 matching over 9 bases. The CDR3 runs to 14 residues. V lost 5 bases, J lost 4 bases, and 5 bases stayed unmatched. Germline assignment: CDR1 DFQATT and CDR2 SNEGSKA (reference sequence). CDR3 residues: CSARTGDTTGELFF. CDR3 in DNA: TGCAGTGCTCGGACAGGGGACACCACCGGGGAGCTGTTTTTT.

This sequence joins TRBV7-2 and TRBJ2-1; 8 bases line up with TRBD2. This CDR3 is 14 amino acids long. Germline CDR1 and CDR2: SGHTA and FQGNSA. Unmatched junction bases numbered 4, after V lost 5 bases and J lost 4 bases. In DNA form, the CDR3 reads TGTGCCAGCAGCCCACCTAGCGGGTACAATGAGCAGTTCTTC. Its translation is CASSPPSGYNEQFF.

In this sample, this clonotype turned up a few times. This sequence joins TRBV27 and TRBJ2-3, with a weak D call TRBD1 (5 bases). V was pared by 4 bases and J by 2 bases, with 10 bases between. There are 14 residues in the CDR3. CDR1 is MNHEY and CDR2 is SMNVEV in the germline V gene (reference sequence). As DNA, the CDR3 is TGTGCCAGCAGTTGGCAGGGATACACAGATACGCAGTATTTT. Protein product: CASSWQGYTDTQYF.

Comment on this clonotype: Since a much larger clone is just one base distant, this may be a read error. The gene calls are TRBV27 and TRBJ2-4; D ambiguous. Germline V gene lookup returns CDR1 MNHEY and CDR2 SMNVEV (reference sequence). V lost 8 bases, J lost 5 bases, and 16 bases lay in between. CDR3 length: 14 amino acids. CDR3 residues: CASGQQEIQNIQYF. In DNA, the CDR3 is TGTGCCAGCGGGCAGCAGGAGATCCAAAACATTCAGTACTTC.

This chain connects TRBV20-1 to TRBJ2-2, with D possibly being TRBD1 or TRBD2 (6 bases each). The CDR3 is 14 amino acids. V was clipped by 3 bases and J by 2 bases, with 10 bases between them. Germline assignment: CDR1 DFQATT and CDR2 SNEGSKA (reference sequence). The CDR3 spells CSASGGTNTGELFF. The DNA for the CDR3 is TGCAGTGCTAGCGGCGGGACAAACACCGGGGAGCTGTTTTTT.

As regards this clonotype: A clone one base away is much larger, so this may be a read error. This chain links TRBV28 with TRBJ1-2; D gene unclear. The length of the CDR3 is 15 residues. The V end lost 10 bases, the J end lost 1 base, and 19 bases lay between the germline ends. Germline V CDR1 and CDR2: MDHEN, SYDVKM. CDR3 amino acids: CANRAVRSSNYGYTF. The CDR3 DNA sequence: TGTGCCAACAGAGCAGTCAGATCCAGTAACTATGGCTACACCTTC.

The chain employs TRBV20-1 and TRBJ1-1, with D perhaps TRBD1 (5 bases). The CDR3 contains 13 residues. The germline gives CDR1 DFQATT, CDR2 SNEGSKA (reference sequence). V lost 6 bases and J lost 6, with 17 bases in between. The CDR3 DNA sequence: TGCAGTGCCGGGACGGACCGACGGCCTGAAGCTTTCTTT. It codes for CSAGTDRRPEAFF.

The chain couples TRBV20-1 to TRBJ1-5, with 8 bases matching TRBD1. V was clipped by 6 bases and J by 5 bases; unmatched bases: 3. CDR3 size: 12 residues. Germline V CDR1 and CDR2: DFQATT, SNEGSKA (reference sequence). CDR3 residues: CSAGTGDQPQHF. DNA for the CDR3: TGCAGTGCAGGGACAGGTGATCAGCCCCAGCATTTT.